A single sample gave rise to the 32 T cell receptor beta chains below, sequenced in a study of PD-L1 blockade in urothelial cancer. The table came from immunoSEQ multiplex PCR; TCRdb's copy has only in-frame clones and leaves some out. Among about 50,000 clones listed, approximately 83% were seen once. As to time point: peripheral blood 6 weeks after treatment start. The specimen was PBMCs, collected around atezolizumab (anti-PD-L1) treatment. These TCRs come from a man aged 60 to 69 with urothelial cancer.

J is TRBJ2-1 and V is TRBV18; the match to TRBD1 covers 9 bases. The CDR3 contains 16 residues. Germline lookup yields CDR1 KGHSH and CDR2 LQKENI. After removal of 6 bases from V and 7 bases from J, the junction contained 13 bases not matched to a gene. The CDR3 loop is CASSLNRDRVSNEQFF. CDR3 in DNA: TGTGCCAGCTCGCTTAACCGGGACAGGGTGTCGAATGAGCAGTTCTTC.

The V call is TRBV7-6, the J call TRBJ1-2; 7 bases match TRBD1. Germline-derived CDR1 and CDR2 are SGHVS and FNYEAQ. This CDR3 has 14 amino acids. J gave up 2 bases and V 1 base, and 1 base lay outside the gene matches. This CDR3 reads CASSLGDRNYGYTF. The CDR3 DNA reads TGTGCCAGCAGCTTAGGGGACAGAAACTATGGCTACACCTTC. The full variable domain, its missing parts supplied by reference TRBV7-6 and TRBJ1-2, is GAGVSQSPRYKVTKRGQDVALRCDPISGHVSLYWYRQALGQGPEFLTYFNYEAQQDKSGLPNDRFSAERPEGSISTLTIQRTEQRDSAMYRCASSLGDRNYGYTFGSGTRLTVV.

V usage is TRBV19 and J usage is TRBJ1-5; 9 positions match TRBD1. The germline CDR1 and CDR2 sequences are LNHDA and SQIVND (reference sequence). V lost 1 base to trimming and J lost 0 bases; unmatched junction nucleotides: 13. The CDR3 is 20 residues long. The CDR3 DNA sequence: TGTGCCAGTAGTATAGGGCTTTGGGGACAGGGCTATTATAGCAATCAGCCCCAGCATTTT. Encoded protein: CASSIGLWGQGYYSNQPQHF.

This clone was recorded a few times. The chain couples TRBV29-1 to TRBJ1-1, with D maybe TRBD1 (6 bases). This CDR3 has 12 residues. Germline V CDR1 and CDR2: SQVTM, ANQGSEA. Trimming left V 3 bases short and J 3 bases short, with 8 bases between. This chain's CDR3 is CSVDRGDTEAFF. DNA for the CDR3: TGCAGCGTTGACAGGGGTGACACTGAAGCTTTCTTT.

The J gene is TRBJ1-3, the V gene TRBV9, with 9 bases aligning to TRBD1. V lost 0 bases to trimming and J lost 0 bases; unmatched junction nucleotides: 4. The CDR3 spans 17 residues. Germline V gene data show CDR1 as SGDLS and CDR2 as YYNGEE. The CDR3 DNA reads TGTGCCAGCAGCGTAGGTCTACAGGGGGCCTCTGGAAACACCATATATTTT. It specifies CASSVGLQGASGNTIYF.

The chain carries TRBV29-1 and TRBJ2-1; 8 bases map to TRBD1. Trimming at V came to 2 bases and at J to 0 bases, leaving 3 bases not matched to a gene. There are 15 residues in the CDR3. Germline V gene data show CDR1 as SQVTM and CDR2 as ANQGSEA. The CDR3 nucleotides read TGCAGCGTTGAAAGGGGGACAGGCTCCTACAATGAGCAGTTCTTC. Protein: CSVERGTGSYNEQFF.

This clone appeared a few times. The chain combines TRBV6-1 with TRBJ2-7; 9 bases are shared with TRBD1. With V trimmed by 0 bases and J by 5 bases, 5 bases remained unmatched. There are 15 residues in the CDR3. The germline V gene encodes CDR1 MNHNS and CDR2 SASEGT. The DNA of the CDR3 is TGTGCCAGCAGTGAAGCGGGGACAGGGCACAACGAGCAGTACTTC. The encoded protein is CASSEAGTGHNEQYF.

This chain links TRBV19 with TRBJ2-7, with TRBD2 identical over 10 bases. The CDR3 loop spans 17 amino acids. V gave up 5 bases and J gave up 3 bases; unmatched junction bases: 13. Per the germline V gene, CDR1 is LNHDA and CDR2 is SQIVND (reference sequence). The CDR3: CASSPLRAASGGYEQYF. The CDR3, as DNA: TGTGCCAGTAGTCCTCTCCGGGCAGCTAGCGGGGGCTACGAGCAGTACTTC.

The J gene is TRBJ1-5, the V gene TRBV15, with D possibly being TRBD1 (5 bases). Germline CDR1 reads LNHNV; CDR2 reads YYDKDF (reference sequence). V was shortened by 0 bases and J by 5 bases, with 11 bases between the two germline ends. This CDR3 comprises 15 residues. The CDR3 sequence: CATSRDRARHQPQHF. The CDR3 DNA sequence: TGTGCCACCAGCAGAGACAGGGCGAGGCATCAGCCCCAGCATTTT.

Remarks on this clone: The junction and the germline gene differ at one end; a read error may be behind it. V is TRBV25-1 and J is TRBJ2-2, with D possibly TRBD2 on 6 matching bases. CDR1 and CDR2 (germline): MGHDK, SYGVNS. The CDR3 consists of 9 residues. Written as DNA, the CDR3 is TGTGACCCGACTAGGGGAGCTGTTTTT. Protein: CDPTRGAVF.

The chain joins TRBV7-3 to TRBJ2-6, with D perhaps matching TRBD1 (6 bases). Trimming took off 6 bases at V and 4 bases at J, with 19 bases between the two ends. This CDR3 is built from 17 residues. Germline V gene lookup returns CDR1 SGHTA and CDR2 FQGTGA. The CDR3 region has the DNA TGTGCCAGCAGTTCGAGGGGTCAGGGGTCAGGGGCCAACGTCCTGACTTTC. As protein: CASSSRGQGSGANVLTF.

The rearrangement joins TRBV27 to TRBJ2-1, with 13 positions matching TRBD2. The length of the CDR3 is 15 residues. CDR1 and CDR2 from the germline V gene are MNHEY and SMNVEV (reference sequence). Trimming at V came to 6 bases and at J to 4 bases, leaving 3 bases not matched to a gene. The DNA of the CDR3 is TGTGCCAGCAGCCGGACTAGCGGGGGATACAATGAGCAGTTCTTC. Residues: CASSRTSGGYNEQFF.

The genes are TRBV4-1 and TRBJ2-2, with 10 bases that match TRBD1. The ends lost 2 bases at V and 6 bases at J; junction bases unmatched: 6. The CDR3 sequence is 16 residues long. Germline-derived CDR1 and CDR2 are MGHRA and YSYEKL. DNA of the CDR3: TGCGCCAGCAGCCAAACCGGGACAGGGGCCGCCGGGGAGCTGTTTTTT. Protein product: CASSQTGTGAAGELFF.

The rearrangement uses TRBV11-2 and TRBJ2-5, with D possibly TRBD2 on 5 matching bases. This CDR3 is 14 amino acids long. The V gene's germline CDR1 is SGHAT and CDR2 FQNNGV. V was clipped by 2 bases and J by 2 bases, with 9 bases between them. CDR3 bases: TGTGCCAGCAGCTTAAGCGAGCGGCAAGAGACCCAGTACTTC. This encodes CASSLSERQETQYF.

This sequence joins TRBV7-9 and TRBJ2-5, with 10 bases that match TRBD2. V gave up 5 bases and J gave up 1 base; unmatched junction bases: 4. The CDR3 has 15 amino acids. CDR1 is SEHNR and CDR2 is FQNEAQ in the germline V gene (reference sequence). CDR3 region: CASSNGLAVQETQYF. The CDR3 DNA reads as TGTGCCAGCAGCAACGGACTAGCGGTCCAAGAGACCCAGTACTTC.

This clone showed up just once. V and J are TRBV2 and TRBJ2-3; possibly TRBD1 for D (6 bases). The CDR3 contains 15 residues. V was shortened by 5 bases and J by 0 bases, with 12 bases between the two germline ends. Germline CDR1 and CDR2: SNHLY and FYNNEI. The CDR3 nucleotides are TGTGCCAGCAGTATGGGACAACCTAGCACAGATACGCAGTATTTT. Its protein is CASSMGQPSTDTQYF.

This clone has a handful of counts. J is TRBJ1-1 and V is TRBV7-2; D call uncertain. The germline V gene encodes CDR1 SGHTA and CDR2 FQGNSA. Between the trimmed V and J ends, which lost 5 bases and 1 base, there was a span of 11 bases. The CDR3 totals 14 residues. The CDR3 region has the DNA TGTGCCAGCAGCCGCGGACGGGGGAACACTGAAGCTTTCTTT. It encodes CASSRGRGNTEAFF.

The V and J genes are TRBV11-3 and TRBJ2-7, with 10 bases fitting TRBD1. The junction had 4 bases not matched to a gene; V was cut back by 3 bases and J by 2 bases. This CDR3 spans 15 amino acids. CDR1 and CDR2 (germline): SGHNT, YENEEA. The CDR3 protein is CASSFLGQGAYEQYF. The CDR3 nucleotides read TGTGCCAGCAGCTTCCTAGGACAGGGGGCCTACGAGCAGTACTTC.

J is TRBJ1-6 and V is TRBV30; no clear D. The germline V gene encodes CDR1 GTSNPN and CDR2 SVGIG (reference sequence). The V end was cut by 0 bases, the J end by 7 bases, with 13 bases between. CDR3 size: 15 residues. CDR3 residues: CAWSVRRAKNSPLHF. The CDR3, as DNA: TGTGCCTGGAGTGTACGGCGGGCCAAAAATTCACCCCTCCACTTT.

V is TRBV2 and J is TRBJ1-1; the D gene is possibly TRBD1 (6 bases). Trimming shortened V by 3 bases and J by 2 bases, and 7 bases separated the two germline ends. Germline V lookup: CDR1 SNHLY, CDR2 FYNNEI. The CDR3 is 13 residues long. This CDR3 reads CASSDRGNTEAFF. CDR3 nucleotide sequence: TGTGCCAGCAGTGACAGGGGAAACACTGAAGCTTTCTTT.

The chain has TRBV7-8 and TRBJ2-7; D is unresolved. Looked up from germline, CDR1 is SGHVS and CDR2 is FQNEAQ. CDR3 length: 14 residues. The germline V and J ends were trimmed by 1 base and 2 bases, with 9 bases remaining between them. In DNA form, the CDR3 reads TGTGCCAGCAGCTTAGGTCAGGTCGCCTACGAGCAGTACTTC. Translated, it gives CASSLGQVAYEQYF.

The chain is built from TRBV6-4 and TRBJ2-6; TRBD1 matches at 10 bases. V lost 6 bases, J lost 4 bases, and 9 bases stayed unmatched. Germline V gene data show CDR1 as MRHNA and CDR2 as SNTAGT. This CDR3 spans 17 amino acids. The CDR3 DNA is TGTGCCAGCAGCCACTCCGGGACAGGGGTCGGGGCCAACGTCCTGACTTTC. It codes for CASSHSGTGVGANVLTF.

The chain uses TRBV11-3 and TRBJ2-3; no clear D gene. CDR3 length: 14 residues. Germline-derived CDR1 and CDR2 are SGHNT and YENEEA. V was shortened by 3 bases and J by 2 bases, with 9 bases between the two germline ends. CDR3 nucleotide sequence: TGTGCCAGCAGCTTTATGGCAGACACAGATACGCAGTATTTT. It yields the protein CASSFMADTDTQYF.

This chain links TRBV4-1 with TRBJ1-2, with a weak D call TRBD1 (5 bases). The CDR3 has 16 amino acids. V lost 1 base to trimming and J lost 4 bases, with 16 bases between them. The V gene's germline CDR1 is MGHRA and CDR2 YSYEKL. The CDR3 DNA reads TGCGCCAGCAGCCAAGTAGGAAGGGGCAGTGGCTATGGCTACACCTTC. Protein sequence: CASSQVGRGSGYGYTF.

A remark on this clone: At one end, the junction sequence differs from germline, possibly due to a read error. V is TRBV7-7 and J is TRBJ2-2, with TRBD1 matching 7 bases. This CDR3 has 15 amino acids. Germline V CDR1 and CDR2: SSHAT, FNYEAQ (reference sequence). As DNA, the CDR3 is TGTGCTAGCAGCCACTACAGGGGTCAGGCCGGGGAGCTGTTTTTT. Its protein product is CASSHYRGQAGELFF.

The rearrangement uses TRBV6-1 and TRBJ1-6; 11 bases fit TRBD1. From germline, CDR1 is MNHNS and CDR2 SASEGT. V lost 9 bases to trimming and J lost 10 bases; unmatched junction nucleotides: 8. CDR3 length: 14 residues. The CDR3 sequence is CASLRDRGGSPLHF. The CDR3 DNA reads as TGTGCCAGTCTCCGGGACAGGGGGGGCTCACCCCTCCACTTT.

The chain links TRBV5-1 to TRBJ1-1; 7 positions match TRBD1. The germline gives CDR1 SGHRS, CDR2 YFSETQ. V lost 0 bases to trimming and J lost 5 bases; unmatched junction nucleotides: 7. This CDR3 contains 15 residues. CDR3 protein: CASSLAAGGGTEAFF. As DNA, the CDR3 is TGCGCCAGCAGCTTGGCGGCAGGGGGAGGAACTGAAGCTTTCTTT. Complete variable domain (other parts from reference TRBV5-1 and TRBJ1-1): KAGVTQTPRYLIKTRGQQVTLSCSPISGHRSVSWYQQTPGQGLQFLFEYFSETQRNKGNFPGRFSGRQFSNSRSEMNVSTLELGDSALYLCASSLAAGGGTEAFFGQGTRLTVV.

This chain joins TRBV7-2 and TRBJ1-1; 7 bases map to TRBD1. The CDR3 totals 16 residues. Germline values: CDR1 SGHTA, CDR2 FQGNSA. J was trimmed by 5 bases and V by 5 bases; bases with no gene match: 14. CDR3 sequence: CASSLSSTGVGTEAFF. In DNA form, the CDR3 reads TGTGCCAGCAGCCTATCCTCTACAGGGGTTGGGACTGAAGCTTTCTTT.

The gene calls are TRBV6-6 and TRBJ2-7, with a possible D match to TRBD2 (7 bases). Trimming removed 2 bases from V and 6 bases from J, with 17 bases in between. Looked up from germline, CDR1 is MNHNY and CDR2 is SVGAGI (reference sequence). The CDR3 has 15 residues. CDR3 in DNA: TGTGCCAGCAGTTACCCCGGGGGGCGGGCGCGCGAGCAGTACTTC. Its translation: CASSYPGGRAREQYF.

A single count supports this clone. In DNA form, the CDR3 reads TGTGCCAGCAGCACGCCACAGGGAAAAGGCTACACCTTC. Translated: CASSTPQGKGYTF. The V gene is TRBV27, the J gene TRBJ1-2; D is possibly TRBD1 (6 bases). Germline values: CDR1 MNHEY, CDR2 SMNVEV (reference sequence). Trimming left V 6 bases short and J 8 bases short, with 16 bases between. The CDR3 has 13 residues.

This clone was observed once. The chain employs TRBV6-6 and TRBJ2-1, with D tentatively TRBD1 (6 bases). Germline V lookup: CDR1 MNHNY, CDR2 SVGAGI (reference sequence). V was shortened by 5 bases and J by 0 bases, with 14 bases between the two germline ends. This CDR3 region has 16 residues. The CDR3 spells CASSTPGQGSYNEQFF. CDR3 in DNA: TGTGCCAGCAGTACACCGGGACAAGGCTCCTACAATGAGCAGTTCTTC.

V usage is TRBV7-3 and J usage is TRBJ1-1; tentatively, D is TRBD1 (6 bases). This CDR3 is 13 amino acids long. V was cut by 4 bases and J by 10 bases, with 16 bases left in between. Germline V gene data show CDR1 as SGHTA and CDR2 as FQGTGA. The CDR3 DNA reads as TGTGCCAGCAGCTCCACCTGGACAGTCACAGCTTTCTTT. Protein sequence: CASSSTWTVTAFF.